Listed here is a single T cell receptor beta chain. This clone has just a few counts. No antigen is known for it. No base quality values were provided; no much bigger clone lies one nucleotide off. TCRbeta CDR3 regions were amplified from genomic DNA by means of the immunoSEQ Assay, a bias-controlled multiplex PCR. On the authors' methods: Within the assay, amplification of reference gene primers was used to estimate how many nucleated cells each sample contained. To quantify the absolute abundance of each unique TCRbeta CDR3 rearrangement, sequence reads were collapsed and filtered. For each sample, productive Simpson clonality was calculated by taking the square root of Simpson's diversity index across productive rearrangements. The clones in this table, taken by TCRdb from immuneACCESS, are in-frame only. Not every clone is retained; where verified, under half of the shortfall comes from an unresolved V gene, and the cause of the rest is unknown. Clonal size and the V and J genes are those of that table, whereas D and trimming came from the DNA. In all, the sample holds roughly 200,000 clones, and roughly 76% of those were seen once. The ten top clones hold approximately 9.9% of the sample.

These data are taken from a study of blood T cell repertoires in COVID-19 (TCRdb year 2020). About the study as a whole: Collaborator samples came from the United States, Italy and Spain and covered acute and convalescent phases of COVID-19. The material from the prospective study consisted of cDNA or gDNA derived from T cells, B-cell-depleted T cells, or PBMCs. Deeply sampled blood TCRbeta repertoires from subjects exposed to, actively infected with, or recovered from COVID-19 were included in the dataset. The repertoires were made available in a free public database intended to serve as a resource for research on the immune response to SARS-CoV-2. Samples were obtained from the ongoing ImmuneRACE study (first 160 participants) and from some 1,200 subjects provided by 6 global collaborators. Sample metadata almost always included a de-identified subject ID, COVID-19 status, age in years and sex. Where HLA class I and class II types were available, the types were taken from metadata supplied by the sample provider, not from assay-based typing. The paper's findings and limits, for the study overall: Clinical and demographic metadata were provided uncurated, with the amount varying by source and participant.

At one collaborating source in Seattle, patients were enrolled during active infection and were followed longitudinally through the course of disease. Each collaborating institution followed its own protocols to collect whole blood in K2EDTA tubes. For TCRbeta analysis, collaborators shipped samples in one of three forms: frozen whole blood, isolated PBMCs, or DNA extracted from either of those sample types. Sequencing was done on a sample of peripheral blood. The receptor's source is a woman in her forties with COVID-19, enrolled during active disease.

The base sequence is TGTGCCAGCAGGACAGGGGGCACTACGCAGTATTTT. The translation is CASRTGGTTQYF. The sequence is built from TRBV28 and TRBJ2-3, with TRBD1 identical over 10 junction bases. In the germline V gene, CDR1 corresponds to MDHEN and CDR2 to SYDVKM. The CDR3 sequence holds 12 residues, the cysteine and phenylalanine included. CDR3 DNA is the only sequence kept; it has 36 bases, read in frame from the first base. V lost 6 bases and J lost 8 bases, and the count of bases not matched to a germline gene is 2.